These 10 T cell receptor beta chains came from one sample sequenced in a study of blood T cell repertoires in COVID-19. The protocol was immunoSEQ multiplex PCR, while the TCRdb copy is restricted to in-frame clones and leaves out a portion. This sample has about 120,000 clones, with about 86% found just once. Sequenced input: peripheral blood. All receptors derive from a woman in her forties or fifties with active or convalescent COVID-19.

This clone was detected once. The CDR3 spells CASSQDGGAHRYYGYTF. For the CDR3, the DNA is TGTGCCAGCAGCCAAGATGGAGGGGCGCATAGGTACTATGGCTACACCTTC. The gene calls are TRBV3-1 (or the pseudogene TRBV3-2) and TRBJ1-2, with TRBD1 as a possible D gene (5 bases). Germline CDR1 and CDR2: LGHDT and YNNKEL (reference sequence). V gave up 0 bases and J gave up 3 bases, with 17 bases separating them. The CDR3 extends over 17 amino acids.

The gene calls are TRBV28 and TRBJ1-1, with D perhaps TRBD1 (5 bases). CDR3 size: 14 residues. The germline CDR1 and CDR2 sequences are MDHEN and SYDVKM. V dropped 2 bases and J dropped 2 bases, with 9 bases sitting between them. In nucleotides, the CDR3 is TGTGCCAGCAGTTTAGCCGGGACTAACACTGAAGCTTTCTTT. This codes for CASSLAGTNTEAFF.

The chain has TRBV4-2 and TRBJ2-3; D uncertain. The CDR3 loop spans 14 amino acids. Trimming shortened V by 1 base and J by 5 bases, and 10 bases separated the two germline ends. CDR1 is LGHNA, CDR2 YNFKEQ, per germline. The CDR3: CASSQARVRDTQYF. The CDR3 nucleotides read TGTGCCAGCAGCCAAGCACGGGTCAGAGATACGCAGTATTTT.

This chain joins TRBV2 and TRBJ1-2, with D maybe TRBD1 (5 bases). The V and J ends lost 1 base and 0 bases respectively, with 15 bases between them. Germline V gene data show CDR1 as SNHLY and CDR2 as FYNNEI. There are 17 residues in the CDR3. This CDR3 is CASSEVPQGTANYGYTF. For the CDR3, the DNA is TGTGCCAGCAGTGAAGTCCCCCAGGGTACAGCTAACTATGGCTACACCTTC. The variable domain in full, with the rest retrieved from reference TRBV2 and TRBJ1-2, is EPEVTQTPSHQVTQMGQEVILRCVPISNHLYFYWYRQILGQKVEFLVSFYNNEISEKSEIFDDQFSVERPDGSNFTLKIRSTKLEDSAMYFCASSEVPQGTANYGYTFGSGTRLTVV.

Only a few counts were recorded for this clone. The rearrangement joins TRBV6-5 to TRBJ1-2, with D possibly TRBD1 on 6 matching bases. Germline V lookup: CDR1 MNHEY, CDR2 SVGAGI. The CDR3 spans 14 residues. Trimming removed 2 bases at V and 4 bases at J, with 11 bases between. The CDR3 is CASSYGGGSYGYTF. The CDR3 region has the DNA TGTGCCAGCAGTTACGGCGGGGGCAGCTATGGCTACACCTTC.

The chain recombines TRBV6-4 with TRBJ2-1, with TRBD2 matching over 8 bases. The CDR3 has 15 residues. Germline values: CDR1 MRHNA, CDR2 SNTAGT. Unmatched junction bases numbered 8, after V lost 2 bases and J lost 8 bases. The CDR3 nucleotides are TGTGCCAGCAGTGACCCCTCGGGGGGGCTTTATGAGCAGTTCTTC. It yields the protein CASSDPSGGLYEQFF.

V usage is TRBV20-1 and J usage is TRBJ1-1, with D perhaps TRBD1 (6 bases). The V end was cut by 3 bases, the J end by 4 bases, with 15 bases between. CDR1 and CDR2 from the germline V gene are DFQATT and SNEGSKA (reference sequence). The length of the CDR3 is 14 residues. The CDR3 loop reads CSASTRGRVTEAFF. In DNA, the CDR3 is TGCAGTGCTAGTACCAGGGGTCGTGTCACTGAAGCTTTCTTT.

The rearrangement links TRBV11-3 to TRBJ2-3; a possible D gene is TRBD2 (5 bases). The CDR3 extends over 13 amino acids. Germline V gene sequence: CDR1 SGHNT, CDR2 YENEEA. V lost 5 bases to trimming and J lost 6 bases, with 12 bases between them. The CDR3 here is CASSPYGEDTQYF. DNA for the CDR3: TGTGCCAGCAGCCCCTACGGGGAGGATACGCAGTATTTT.

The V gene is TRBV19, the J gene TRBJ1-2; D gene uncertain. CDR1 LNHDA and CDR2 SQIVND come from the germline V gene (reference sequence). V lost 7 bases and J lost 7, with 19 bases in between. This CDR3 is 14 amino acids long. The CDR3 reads CASNQAANTGGYTF. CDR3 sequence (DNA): TGTGCCAGTAACCAAGCGGCCAATACGGGTGGCTACACCTTC.

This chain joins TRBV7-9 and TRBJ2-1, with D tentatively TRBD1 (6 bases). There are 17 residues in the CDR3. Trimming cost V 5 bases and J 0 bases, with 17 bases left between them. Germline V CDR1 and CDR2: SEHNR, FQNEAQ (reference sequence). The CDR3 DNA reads TGTGCCAGCAGCCCCCAACAGGGAACCAGCTCCTACAATGAGCAGTTCTTC. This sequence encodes CASSPQQGTSSYNEQFF. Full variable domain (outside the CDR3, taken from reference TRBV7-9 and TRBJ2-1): DTGVSQNPRHKITKRGQNVTFRCDPISEHNRLYWYRQTLGQGPEFLTYFQNEAQLEKSRLLSDRFSAERPKGSFSTLEIQRTEQGDSAMYLCASSPQQGTSSYNEQFFGPGTRLTVL.